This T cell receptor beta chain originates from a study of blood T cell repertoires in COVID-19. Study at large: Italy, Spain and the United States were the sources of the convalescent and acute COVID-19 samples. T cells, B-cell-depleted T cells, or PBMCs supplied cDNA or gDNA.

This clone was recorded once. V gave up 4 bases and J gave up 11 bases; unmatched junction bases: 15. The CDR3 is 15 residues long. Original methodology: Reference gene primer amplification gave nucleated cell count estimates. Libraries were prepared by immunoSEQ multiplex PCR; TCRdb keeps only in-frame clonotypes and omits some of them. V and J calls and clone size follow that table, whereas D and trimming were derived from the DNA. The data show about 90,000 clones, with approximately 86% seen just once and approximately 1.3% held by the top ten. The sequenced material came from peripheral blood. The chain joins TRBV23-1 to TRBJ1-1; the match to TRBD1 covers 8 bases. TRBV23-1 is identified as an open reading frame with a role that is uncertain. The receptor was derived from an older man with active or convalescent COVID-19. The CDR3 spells CASSPHPRQGKGAFF. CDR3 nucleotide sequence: TGCGCCAGCAGTCCCCACCCCAGACAGGGGAAAGGCGCTTTCTTT.